The 13 T cell receptor beta chains in this list originate from one sample, sequenced in a study of T cells after yellow fever vaccination. TCRdb re-analysed the 5' RACE reads in MiXCR, keeping a single row per CDR3 protein. The sample contains about 160,000 distinct CDR3 sequences, 6% to 7.5% of which appear only once. The specimen was CD4+ T cells sorted from PBMCs, collected 5 days after the first yellow fever vaccination. Every receptor here comes from a man between 18 and 35 years old who received the YFV17D yellow fever vaccine.

At least ten counts were recorded for this clonotype. The chain joins TRBV12-3 or TRBV12-4 to TRBJ2-1; TRBD1 aligns across 8 bases. J lost 7 bases, V lost 3 bases, and 5 bases had no gene match. This CDR3 comprises 14 residues. Written as DNA, the CDR3 is TGTGCCAGCAGTTTTAGACAGGGGATGAATGAGCAGTTCTTC. This codes for CASSFRQGMNEQFF.

There are a few counts of this clonotype. The V and J genes are TRBV15 and TRBJ2-1; D unresolved. Germline V gene lookup returns CDR1 LNHNV and CDR2 YYDKDF (reference sequence). V was cut by 0 bases and J by 3 bases, with 9 bases left in between. The CDR3 extends over 15 amino acids. CDR3 sequence reads: CATSRDRAYYNEQFF. The CDR3 DNA is TGTGCCACCAGCAGAGATCGGGCGTACTACAATGAGCAGTTCTTC. Full variable domain (remainder filled in from reference TRBV15 and TRBJ2-1): DAMVIQNPRYQVTQFGKPVTLSCSQTLNHNVMYWYQQKSSQAPKLLFHYYDKDFNNEADTPDNFQSRRPNTSFCFLDIRSPGLGDTAMYLCATSRDRAYYNEQFFGPGTRLTVL.

The chain carries TRBV3-1 and TRBJ2-5; no firm D call. Germline CDR1 reads LGHDT; CDR2 reads YNNKEL (reference sequence). The CDR3 has 14 amino acids. Trimming shortened V by 4 bases and J by 0 bases, and 9 bases separated the two germline ends. CDR3 sequence reads: CASSPEGNQETQYF. CDR3 coding DNA: TGTGCCAGCAGCCCCGAAGGGAACCAAGAGACCCAGTACTTC.

This clonotype was recorded at least ten times. The chain has TRBV11-2 and TRBJ2-3; D is undetermined. The V gene's germline CDR1 is SGHAT and CDR2 FQNNGV. The CDR3 extends over 14 amino acids. The ends were cut back, 5 bases at V and 1 base at J, with 10 bases in the middle. CDR3 sequence reads: CASSRLAGTDTQYF. In nucleotides, the CDR3 is TGTGCCAGCAGCCGCCTGGCGGGCACAGATACGCAGTATTTT.

Ten or more counts support this clonotype. The chain recombines TRBV6-5 with TRBJ2-2; D call uncertain. The germline CDR1 and CDR2 sequences are MNHEY and SVGAGI. This CDR3 spans 15 amino acids. Trimming pared 0 bases from V and 8 bases from J, leaving 13 bases between. CDR3 in DNA: TGTGCCAGCAGTTACTCGATTCCTGGAAGGGGGGAGCTGTTTTTT. The encoded protein is CASSYSIPGRGELFF.

This clonotype has a count of ten or more. The V and J genes are TRBV4-2 and TRBJ1-2, with D unresolved. V gave up 0 bases and J gave up 4 bases, with 6 bases separating them. The CDR3 consists of 13 residues. Germline lookup yields CDR1 LGHNA and CDR2 YNFKEQ. The CDR3 DNA is TGTGCCAGCAGCCAAGATGACGGCTATGGCTACACCTTC. This translates into CASSQDDGYGYTF.

This clonotype has a count of ten or more. The chain joins TRBV7-9 to TRBJ2-3; 8 positions match TRBD2. V lost 5 bases and J lost 11; bases outside the gene matches: 21. Germline V gene sequence: CDR1 SEHNR, CDR2 FQNEAQ (reference sequence). CDR3 size: 17 residues. The CDR3 coding sequence is TGTGCCAGCAGCCCAGGGCGGTCTAGCGGGTCCCCTGATGGGCAGTATTTT. The encoded protein is CASSPGRSSGSPDGQYF.

The rearrangement uses TRBV3-1 and TRBJ2-7; the match to TRBD2 covers 7 bases. V was clipped by 6 bases and J by 6 bases; unmatched bases: 11. This CDR3 region has 14 residues. Per germline, CDR1 LGHDT and CDR2 YNNKEL (reference sequence). CDR3 in DNA: TGTGCCAGCAGTCCCGGGGGAGGGGAGAGCGAGCAGTACGTC. Protein: CASSPGGGESEQYV.

The table lists this clonotype with a few counts. The J gene is TRBJ2-7, the V gene TRBV20-1; TRBD1 is a possible D gene (6 bases). Trimming took off 3 bases at V and 2 bases at J, with 14 bases between the two ends. CDR3 size: 14 residues. Germline values: CDR1 DFQATT, CDR2 SNEGSKA (reference sequence). CDR3 residues: CSARNSEGAYEQYF. CDR3 bases: TGCAGTGCTAGGAATTCCGAGGGGGCCTACGAGCAGTACTTC.

This clonotype was counted many times. In nucleotides, the CDR3 is TGCGCCAGCAGCTTGGAAACCCCCGGTACTGAAGCTTTCTTT. This codes for CASSLETPGTEAFF. This chain joins TRBV5-1 and TRBJ1-1; D call uncertain. V was shortened by 0 bases and J by 5 bases, with 11 bases between the two germline ends. The CDR3 length is 14 residues. Germline V lookup: CDR1 SGHRS, CDR2 YFSETQ.

In this sample, this clonotype turned up many times. The J gene is TRBJ2-3, the V gene TRBV29-1, with 8 bases identical to TRBD1. Germline-derived CDR1 and CDR2 are SQVTM and ANQGSEA. After removal of 7 bases from V and 3 bases from J, the junction contained 6 bases not matched to a gene. The CDR3 sequence is 13 residues long. The CDR3 coding sequence is TGCAGCGCTCCAGGGGGCGGGACAGATACGCAGTATTTT. Its translation: CSAPGGGTDTQYF.

This clonotype has a count of ten or more. The CDR3 reads CASSQNGQGYGYTF. CDR3 DNA sequence: TGCGCCAGCAGCCAAAATGGACAGGGCTATGGCTACACCTTC. This chain connects TRBV4-3 to TRBJ1-2; 8 nucleotides align to TRBD1. V lost 2 bases and J lost 4; bases outside the gene matches: 3. The CDR3 has 14 amino acids. The germline V gene encodes CDR1 LGHNA and CDR2 YSLEER.

A few counts support this clonotype. For the CDR3, the DNA is TGTGCCAGCCTACTTTGGGCATCCGGGGAGCTGTTTTTT. Translation: CASLLWASGELFF. This sequence joins TRBV7-9 and TRBJ2-2; no firm D call. Germline values: CDR1 SEHNR, CDR2 FQNEAQ (reference sequence). The CDR3 runs 13 residues. V dropped 8 bases and J dropped 6 bases, with 13 bases sitting between them.